The rows below give T cell receptor beta chains drawn from one sample of a study of shared clonotypes between healthy human individuals. Repertoires were generated with immunoSEQ multiplex PCR, while TCRdb's copy carries only in-frame clones and drops some. The sample holds approximately 1,500,000 clones, roughly 98% seen once. The sample was naive CD4+ T cells sorted from blood. Receptors were obtained from a young man in good health. The CDR3 runs from the conserved cysteine through the conserved F or W. A D gene is named only where the DNA matches it firmly. Size is stated for part of the rows, as once, few or many counts, or as a class when the clone is expanded.

D: .
size: .
J: TRBJ2-3
length: 15
V: TRBV5-1
DNA: TGCGCCAGCAGCTTAGGGGGGGCCGGCATAGATACGCAGTATTTT
CDR3: CASSLGGAGIDTQYF

D: .
size: .
J: TRBJ2-7
length: 18
V: TRBV18
DNA: TGTGCCAGCTCACGTAGCATGCCAGCCCTAAGAGCCCTTTACGAGCAGTACTTC
CDR3: CASSRSMPALRALYEQYF

D: .
size: .
J: TRBJ2-7
length: 12
V: TRBV28
DNA: TGTGCCAGCAGTTTAGGTGGCTACGAGCAGTACTTC
CDR3: CASSLGGYEQYF

D: TRBD1
size: .
J: TRBJ1-5
length: 17
V: TRBV28
DNA: TGTGCCAGCAGTCCACGGACAGGGGGCTTAGTCAATCAGCCCCAGCATTTT
CDR3: CASSPRTGGLVNQPQHF

D: .
size: .
J: TRBJ1-2
length: 13
V: TRBV28
DNA: TGTGCCAGCAGTTTAAGGCCCGGTCAGGGATGCACCTTC
CDR3: CASSLRPGQGCTF

D: .
size: .
J: TRBJ2-1
length: 14
V: TRBV27
DNA: TGTGCCAGCAGTTTAAAAGGGGAACACAATGAGCAGTTCTTC
CDR3: CASSLKGEHNEQFF

D: .
size: .
J: TRBJ2-7
length: 15
V: TRBV4-3
DNA: TGCGCCAGCAGCCAACTACGCGATCATTCCTACGAGCAGTACTTC
CDR3: CASSQLRDHSYEQYF

D: .
size: once
J: TRBJ1-5
length: 15
V: TRBV7-9
DNA: TGTGCCAGCAGCTCCCTCAACGTGCCCAATCAGCCCCAGCATTTT
CDR3: CASSSLNVPNQPQHF

D: .
size: .
J: TRBJ1-2
length: 16
V: TRBV9
DNA: TGTGCCAGCAGCCCCCCGGACAGTCACCCTAACTATGGCTACACCTTC
CDR3: CASSPPDSHPNYGYTF

D: .
size: .
J: TRBJ2-7
length: 13
V: TRBV7-7
DNA: TGTGCTAGCAGCGTAGGTACGGCGGGGGAGCAGTACTTC
CDR3: CASSVGTAGEQYF

D: TRBD2
size: once
J: TRBJ2-1
length: 16
V: TRBV29-1
DNA: TGCAGCGTTGCAACTAGCGGGAGGGCCCTACACAATGAGCAGTTCTTC
CDR3: CSVATSGRALHNEQFF

D: TRBD1
size: once
J: TRBJ1-2
length: 14
V: TRBV6-1
DNA: TGTGCCAGCAATGCAGGGGGAAAGGGGTATGGCTACACCTTC
CDR3: CASNAGGKGYGYTF